These 30 T cell receptor beta chains were sequenced from one sample in a study of OX40 agonist ivuxolimab in advanced cancers. Sequenced by immunoSEQ multiplex PCR; TCRdb stores in-frame clones only, minus some. Of 90,000 to 100,000 clones detected, approximately 95% appear once; the ten largest clones hold around 2%. The input for sequencing was CD4+ or CD8+ T cells sorted from blood, taken in a trial of the OX40 agonist ivuxolimab. These receptors all come from an adult with an advanced solid tumor such as melanoma, head and neck, liver or kidney cancer.

The chain employs TRBV4-3 and TRBJ2-2; D unresolved. V lost 3 bases and J 7 bases, leaving 6 bases between the germline ends. Germline CDR1 reads LGHNA; CDR2 reads YSLEER. This CDR3 is built from 12 residues. The CDR3 sequence: CASSQASGELFF. Written as DNA, the CDR3 is TGCGCCAGCAGCCAGGCGAGCGGGGAGCTGTTTTTT.

V and J are TRBV5-4 and TRBJ2-2, with TRBD2 identical over 13 bases. Germline V gene data show CDR1 as SGHNT and CDR2 as YYREEE (reference sequence). Trimming removed 7 bases from V and 7 bases from J; junction bases left unmatched: 10. The CDR3 runs 16 residues. The chain's CDR3 is CASRDRTSGSSGELFF. The CDR3 DNA sequence: TGTGCCAGCCGAGACCGGACTAGCGGGAGCAGCGGGGAGCTGTTTTTT.

This chain uses TRBV9 with TRBJ1-2; D gene ambiguous. The V gene lost 4 bases and the J gene lost 1 base, with 11 bases spanning the gap. Germline lookup yields CDR1 SGDLS and CDR2 YYNGEE. This CDR3 region has 14 residues. The CDR3 protein is CASSTQKDNYGYTF. CDR3 DNA sequence: TGTGCCAGCAGCACTCAGAAGGATAACTATGGCTACACCTTC.

This sequence joins TRBV5-8 and TRBJ1-3; D is uncertain. Germline V lookup: CDR1 SGHTS, CDR2 YDEGEE. CDR3 length: 12 amino acids. Trimming shortened V by 1 base and J by 7 bases, and 6 bases separated the two germline ends. For the CDR3, the DNA is TGTGCCAGCAGCTTGAATAGGAACACCATATATTTT. It yields the protein CASSLNRNTIYF.

The rearrangement joins TRBV19 to TRBJ2-1, with a weak D call TRBD2 (5 bases). This CDR3 is built from 17 residues. CDR1 is LNHDA, CDR2 SQIVND, per germline (reference sequence). The V end lost 3 bases, the J end lost 0 bases, and 15 bases lay between the germline ends. In DNA, the CDR3 is TGTGCCAGTAGTATTGGCGGACTGCCCAGCTCCTACAATGAGCAGTTCTTC. Protein product: CASSIGGLPSSYNEQFF. Using reference TRBV19 and TRBJ2-1 for the parts outside the CDR3, the full variable domain is DGGITQSPKYLFRKEGQNVTLSCEQNLNHDAMYWYRQDPGQGLRLIYYSQIVNDFQKGDIAEGYSVSREKKESFPLTVTSAQKNPTAFYLCASSIGGLPSSYNEQFFGPGTRLTVL.

V and J are TRBV4-1 and TRBJ1-2; TRBD1 might be the D (6 bases). The germline V gene encodes CDR1 MGHRA and CDR2 YSYEKL. The germline V and J ends were trimmed by 0 bases and 0 bases, with 8 bases remaining between them. CDR3 length: 15 residues. The CDR3 coding sequence is TGCGCCAGCAGCCAAGATGAGGGGGCTAACTATGGCTACACCTTC. Translation gives CASSQDEGANYGYTF.

This sequence joins TRBV28 and TRBJ2-1; no definite D call. The CDR3 is 15 amino acids. Germline V CDR1 and CDR2: MDHEN, SYDVKM. V lost 6 bases to trimming and J lost 8 bases, with 20 bases between them. The CDR3 here is CASRPWTDSLHEQFF. In DNA, the CDR3 is TGTGCCAGCAGACCATGGACCGATTCCTTACATGAGCAGTTCTTC.

V usage is TRBV7-8 and J usage is TRBJ2-1; the D is unclear. This CDR3 is built from 12 residues. With 7 bases removed from V and 8 bases from J, the gap between germline ends came to 12 bases. CDR1 is SGHVS and CDR2 is FQNEAQ in the germline V gene. CDR3 protein: CASNSHRDEQFF. DNA of the CDR3: TGTGCCAGCAACTCTCATAGGGATGAGCAGTTCTTC.

The rearrangement links TRBV7-9 to TRBJ1-2; no clear D. Trimming took 5 bases from V and 3 from J, leaving 7 bases between them. This CDR3 has 12 amino acids. Germline CDR1 is SEHNR and CDR2 is FQNEAQ (reference sequence). The CDR3 sequence: CASSAADYGYTF. In nucleotides, the CDR3 is TGTGCCAGCAGCGCTGCGGACTATGGCTACACCTTC.

This clone appeared once. The rearrangement uses TRBV19 and TRBJ2-7; D uncertain. Germline CDR1 LNHDA, CDR2 SQIVND (reference sequence). V was cut by 4 bases and J by 2 bases, with 12 bases left in between. The CDR3 extends over 14 amino acids. CDR3 protein: CASSTRDKTYEQYF. The CDR3 DNA reads TGTGCCAGTAGTACCCGAGACAAGACCTACGAGCAGTACTTC.

On this clone itself: The sample carries other DNA sequences with the same CDR3. The rearrangement joins TRBV2 to TRBJ2-3; weak D call: TRBD2 (5 bases). The ends were cut back, 1 base at V and 0 bases at J, with 23 bases in the middle. Germline V lookup: CDR1 SNHLY, CDR2 FYNNEI. The CDR3 consists of 20 residues. CDR3 in DNA: TGTGCCAGCAGTGAAGGTTACTCAGCGGTGGCGGGCCATAGCACAGATACGCAGTATTTT. This encodes CASSEGYSAVAGHSTDTQYF.

This rearrangement joins TRBV4-3 to TRBJ2-7; TRBD1 might be the D (5 bases). Germline V lookup: CDR1 LGHNA, CDR2 YSLEER. This CDR3 has 15 residues. Trimming shortened V by 0 bases and J by 5 bases, and 14 bases separated the two germline ends. CDR3 loop: CASSQDAGIINEQYF. CDR3 nucleotides: TGCGCCAGCAGCCAAGATGCAGGGATTATCAACGAGCAGTACTTC.

The chain joins TRBV25-1 to TRBJ1-5; the D is unclear. V lost 4 bases and J 3 bases, leaving 13 bases between the germline ends. CDR1 and CDR2 from the germline V gene are MGHDK and SYGVNS. The CDR3 totals 15 residues. CDR3 sequence reads: CASSGASSLNQPQHF. In DNA form, the CDR3 reads TGTGCCAGCAGTGGTGCCAGTAGCCTCAATCAGCCCCAGCATTTT.

This sequence joins TRBV4-3 and TRBJ1-2, with D tentatively TRBD1 (5 bases). In germline, CDR1 is LGHNA, CDR2 YSLEER. The CDR3 runs to 15 residues. Trimming took 0 bases from V and 3 from J, leaving 11 bases between them. CDR3 DNA sequence: TGCGCCAGCAGCCAAGAAGGACATACGGACTATGGCTACACCTTC. Encoded protein: CASSQEGHTDYGYTF.

The chain combines TRBV19 with TRBJ2-3; weak D call: TRBD1 (6 bases). The CDR3 loop spans 16 amino acids. Germline V gene sequence: CDR1 LNHDA, CDR2 SQIVND (reference sequence). V shed 1 base and J shed 2 bases, with 13 bases lying between them. The chain's CDR3 is CASSIAQGSLTDTQYF. The CDR3 DNA reads TGTGCCAGTAGTATAGCCCAGGGGTCCCTCACAGATACGCAGTATTTT.

V and J are TRBV9 and TRBJ2-1; 13 bases are a match to TRBD2. Looked up from germline, CDR1 is SGDLS and CDR2 is YYNGEE. Germline trimming cut 4 bases from V and 9 bases from J; bases unmatched to any gene: 10. The CDR3 contains 16 residues. In DNA form, the CDR3 reads TGTGCCAGCAGCCCAACCTCGACTAGCGGGAGGTTTGAGCAGTTCTTC. Translation: CASSPTSTSGRFEQFF. The full variable domain, in which reference TRBV9 and TRBJ2-1 provide the parts outside the CDR3, is DSGVTQTPKHLITATGQRVTLRCSPRSGDLSVYWYQQSLDQGLQFLIQYYNGEERAKGNILERFSAQQFPDLHSELNLSSLELGDSALYFCASSPTSTSGRFEQFFGPGTRLTVL.

The V and J genes are TRBV28 and TRBJ1-5; TRBD1 agrees at 8 bases. With 6 bases clipped from V and 2 bases from J, the junction kept 15 bases outside the gene matches. CDR1 is MDHEN, CDR2 SYDVKM, per germline. The CDR3 consists of 18 residues. CDR3 DNA sequence: TGTGCCAGCAGCCAAGGACAGGGCTCCCTCAAAGGCAATCAGCCCCAGCATTTT. Translating it yields CASSQGQGSLKGNQPQHF.

The rearrangement uses TRBV28 and TRBJ2-3; 7 positions agree with TRBD1. With 5 bases clipped from V and 2 bases from J, the junction kept 4 bases outside the gene matches. Germline CDR1 reads MDHEN; CDR2 reads SYDVKM. This CDR3 region has 14 residues. Here the CDR3 DNA reads TGTGCCAGCAGTGAACAGGGGCTCACAGATACGCAGTATTTT. Amino acids: CASSEQGLTDTQYF.

This clone occurred a few times. The CDR3 DNA reads as TGTGCCAGCAGTCTTAGCGGGGGCGCCCACAATGAGCAGTTCTTC. As protein: CASSLSGGAHNEQFF. J is TRBJ2-1 and V is TRBV6-4; 9 positions agree with TRBD2. The J segment lost 5 bases and the V segment lost 5 bases, leaving 7 bases of the junction unmatched. There are 15 residues in the CDR3. CDR1 and CDR2 from the germline V gene are MRHNA and SNTAGT.

This clone appeared a few times. This chain joins TRBV2 and TRBJ2-7; D not certain. The V gene lost 1 base and the J gene lost 7 bases, with 11 bases spanning the gap. CDR1 is SNHLY, CDR2 FYNNEI, per germline. This CDR3 comprises 13 residues. The CDR3 region has the DNA TGTGCCAGCAGTGAAGACCCGTCGGCGGAGCAGTACTTC. Protein sequence: CASSEDPSAEQYF.

This chain uses TRBV14 with TRBJ1-1; no reliable D call. This CDR3 region has 14 residues. In germline, CDR1 is SGHDN, CDR2 FVKESK. The V end was cut by 4 bases, the J end by 3 bases, with 12 bases between. In nucleotides, the CDR3 is TGTGCCAGCAGCCCGAGGAGCGGCCACACTGAAGCTTTCTTT. This gives the protein CASSPRSGHTEAFF.

The CDR3 is CASSLANRVTEAFF. DNA for the CDR3: TGTGCCAGCAGCTTGGCCAACAGGGTTACTGAAGCTTTCTTT. The rearrangement uses TRBV5-6 and TRBJ1-1, with D perhaps matching TRBD1 (6 bases). The CDR3 has 14 residues. V shed 0 bases and J shed 5 bases, with 11 bases lying between them. Per germline, CDR1 SGHDT and CDR2 YYEEEE.

This chain joins TRBV28 and TRBJ2-5; a possible D gene is TRBD1 (6 bases). This CDR3 is built from 13 residues. V lost 4 bases and J lost 6, with 12 bases in between. CDR1 is MDHEN, CDR2 SYDVKM, per germline. The CDR3 DNA is TGTGCCAGCAGTTCACAGGGAAGCAAGACCCAGTACTTC. It yields the protein CASSSQGSKTQYF.

This chain links TRBV7-7 with TRBJ2-2; D ambiguous. The germline V and J ends were trimmed by 2 bases and 5 bases, with 9 bases remaining between them. Germline lookup yields CDR1 SSHAT and CDR2 FNYEAQ (reference sequence). CDR3 length: 14 amino acids. CDR3 protein: CASSLFSGTGELFF. The DNA of the CDR3 is TGTGCCAGCAGCTTATTCAGTGGGACCGGGGAGCTGTTTTTT.

V usage is TRBV11-3 and J usage is TRBJ2-1; 7 bases fit TRBD1. This CDR3 region has 14 residues. V trimming: 5 bases; J trimming: 7 bases; junction bases outside the gene matches: 8. Per germline, CDR1 SGHNT and CDR2 YENEEA. CDR3 protein: CASSPYGTDNEQFF. CDR3 bases: TGTGCCAGCAGCCCGTATGGGACAGATAATGAGCAGTTCTTC.

The rearrangement links TRBV10-2 to TRBJ1-5, with D uncertain. From germline, CDR1 is WSHSY and CDR2 SAAADI. The CDR3 runs 13 residues. Trimming took off 0 bases at V and 11 bases at J, with 11 bases between the two ends. CDR3 sequence reads: CASSESYELAQHF. The CDR3, as DNA: TGCGCCAGCAGTGAGTCTTACGAACTAGCCCAGCATTTT.

This clone appeared a single time. One end of the junction fails to match germline, which may point to a read error. CDR3 nucleotides: TGCGCCAGCAGTGAGTCGGGGACTGATTATGACTACACCTTC. Translating it yields CASSESGTDYDYTF. V usage is TRBV10-1 and J usage is TRBJ1-2; perhaps TRBD1 as D (5 bases). The CDR3 length is 14 residues. The germline gives CDR1 WNHNN, CDR2 SYGVQD (reference sequence).

The chain is built from TRBV29-1 and TRBJ2-7; 7 positions match TRBD1. The V and J ends lost 5 bases and 1 base, in that order; junction bases with no gene match: 5. Germline CDR1 reads SQVTM; CDR2 reads ANQGSEA. This CDR3 has 13 residues. CDR3 residues: CSVWGTESYEQYF. The DNA of the CDR3 is TGCAGCGTTTGGGGGACAGAATCCTACGAGCAGTACTTC.

The V and J genes are TRBV4-1 and TRBJ1-5, with 10 positions matching TRBD1. The CDR3 is made up of 17 amino acids. Germline V gene sequence: CDR1 MGHRA, CDR2 YSYEKL. Losses at the gene ends were 1 base for V and 5 bases for J; bases not matched to a gene: 8. This CDR3 is CASSQVTGGYGDQPQHF. CDR3 DNA sequence: TGCGCCAGCAGCCAAGTGACAGGGGGCTATGGGGATCAGCCCCAGCATTTT.

The chain is built from TRBV6-5 and TRBJ1-1; the D is unclear. The ends were cut back, 2 bases at V and 7 bases at J, with 14 bases in the middle. There are 14 residues in the CDR3. The germline CDR1 and CDR2 sequences are MNHEY and SVGAGI. The CDR3 DNA sequence: TGTGCCAGCAGTTACGCTTCGGACGGGAATGAAGCTTTCTTT. It specifies CASSYASDGNEAFF.